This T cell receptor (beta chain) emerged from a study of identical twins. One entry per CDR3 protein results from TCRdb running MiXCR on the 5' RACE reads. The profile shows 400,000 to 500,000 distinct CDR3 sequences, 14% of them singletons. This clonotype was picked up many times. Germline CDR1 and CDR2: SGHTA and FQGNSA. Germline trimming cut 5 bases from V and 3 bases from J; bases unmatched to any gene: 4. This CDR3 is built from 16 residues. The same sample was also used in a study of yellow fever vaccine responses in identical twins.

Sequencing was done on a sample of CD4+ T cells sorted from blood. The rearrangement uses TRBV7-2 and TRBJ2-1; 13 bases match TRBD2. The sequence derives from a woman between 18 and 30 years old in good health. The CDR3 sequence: CASSPTSGGLYNEQFF. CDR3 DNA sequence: TGTGCCAGCAGCCCGACTAGCGGGGGGCTCTACAATGAGCAGTTCTTC.